This T cell receptor beta chain was identified in a study of PD-L1 blockade in urothelial cancer. Study-wide background: Across blood samples, T cells had a median count of about 140,000.

Here immunoSEQ multiplex PCR was the method, and the copy in TCRdb shows in-frame clones only, minus some. The table shows 35,000 to 50,000 clones, with more than 75% occurring only once. The diagnosis in patients was locally advanced or metastatic urothelial carcinoma. CDR1 is SQVTM and CDR2 is ANQGSEA in the germline V gene. Trimming stripped 7 bases from V and 0 bases from J, with 10 bases between. The CDR3 has 12 residues. The chain couples TRBV29-1 to TRBJ2-7; D possibly corresponds to TRBD2 (5 bases). Sequenced material: PBMCs, taken around atezolizumab (anti-PD-L1) treatment. The source of this sequence is a woman aged 55-70 years with urothelial cancer. CDR3 nucleotides: TGCAGCGCGAGAGAGGGCTCCTACGAGCAGTACTTC. This codes for CSAREGSYEQYF.